The 8 T cell receptor beta chains below all came from one sample that was sequenced in a study of PD-L1 blockade in urothelial cancer. The method was immunoSEQ multiplex PCR; TCRdb's version includes in-frame clones alone and lacks a portion of them. Here the sample spans tens of thousands of clones, roughly four fifths being singletons. The source was PBMCs, collected around atezolizumab (anti-PD-L1) treatment. These TCRs come from a man between 65 and 80 years old with urothelial cancer.

This chain uses TRBV28 with TRBJ1-2; no clear D gene. CDR3 length equals 12 residues. Trimming shortened V by 3 bases and J by 8 bases, and 10 bases separated the two germline ends. The germline V gene has CDR1 MDHEN and CDR2 SYDVKM. The CDR3 spells CASSFRELGYTF. Here the CDR3 DNA reads TGTGCCAGCAGTTTTCGGGAGCTGGGCTACACCTTC.

The chain carries TRBV10-3 and TRBJ1-2, with TRBD1 identical over 9 bases. CDR1 is ENHRY, CDR2 SYGVKD, per germline. V lost 7 bases, J lost 7 bases, and 4 bases stayed unmatched. The CDR3 spans 12 residues. This CDR3 is CAITDRGGGYTF. Written as DNA, the CDR3 is TGTGCCATCACCGACAGGGGGGGTGGCTACACCTTC.

The rearrangement links TRBV28 to TRBJ2-7, with D unclear. V lost 4 bases and J lost 2, with 15 bases in between. Germline CDR1 and CDR2: MDHEN and SYDVKM. The CDR3 is 15 amino acids. The CDR3 region has the DNA TGTGCCAGCAGTTCCCCCTCTACAGAAACCTACGAGCAGTACTTC. Translation gives CASSSPSTETYEQYF. Combining the CDR3 with reference TRBV28 and TRBJ2-7 gives the whole variable domain DVKVTQSSRYLVKRTGEKVFLECVQDMDHENMFWYRQDPGLGLRLIYFSYDVKMKEKGDIPEGYSVSREKKERFSLILESASTNQTSMYLCASSSPSTETYEQYFGPGTRLTVT.

The V gene is TRBV11-2, the J gene TRBJ1-2, with a tentative D call TRBD1 (5 bases). The germline V gene has CDR1 SGHAT and CDR2 FQNNGV. V dropped 5 bases and J dropped 4 bases, with 20 bases sitting between them. The CDR3 runs 16 residues. The CDR3 DNA is TGTGCCAGCAGCGAGCTGGGGGGGTCGGGTCGCTATGGCTACACCTTC. The encoded protein is CASSELGGSGRYGYTF.

The rearrangement joins TRBV5-1 to TRBJ2-5; possible D gene TRBD2, 6 bases. This CDR3 has 17 amino acids. CDR1 is SGHRS, CDR2 YFSETQ, per germline. V lost 0 bases and J lost 1, with 16 bases in between. Written as DNA, the CDR3 is TGCGCCAGCAGCTTGGGGGGCGGGGCACTCCTCCAAGAGACCCAGTACTTC. As protein: CASSLGGGALLQETQYF.

This chain uses TRBV5-1 with TRBJ2-7, with D possibly matching TRBD1 (6 bases). The germline V gene has CDR1 SGHRS and CDR2 YFSETQ. Trimming pared 4 bases from V and 2 bases from J, leaving 13 bases between. The CDR3 runs 14 residues. CDR3 sequence reads: CASSTQTGAYEQYF. The CDR3 DNA is TGCGCCAGCAGCACCCAGACAGGAGCCTACGAGCAGTACTTC.

This chain uses TRBV11-2 with TRBJ1-2; D not resolved. This CDR3 has 15 residues. V was cut by 2 bases and J by 0 bases, with 10 bases left in between. Germline lookup yields CDR1 SGHAT and CDR2 FQNNGV. CDR3 amino acids: CASSLRTGANYGYTF. The CDR3 DNA sequence: TGTGCCAGCAGCTTACGGACGGGAGCTAACTATGGCTACACCTTC.

This clone was seen just once. V and J are TRBV7-3 and TRBJ2-2, with 7 positions matching TRBD2. Germline loops: CDR1 SGHTA, CDR2 FQGTGA. The CDR3 sequence is 16 residues long. V lost 2 bases, J lost 2 bases, and 5 bases stayed unmatched. CDR3 nucleotide sequence: TGTGCCAGCAGCTTACGAACTAGCGCCAACACCGGGGAGCTGTTTTTT. Protein: CASSLRTSANTGELFF.